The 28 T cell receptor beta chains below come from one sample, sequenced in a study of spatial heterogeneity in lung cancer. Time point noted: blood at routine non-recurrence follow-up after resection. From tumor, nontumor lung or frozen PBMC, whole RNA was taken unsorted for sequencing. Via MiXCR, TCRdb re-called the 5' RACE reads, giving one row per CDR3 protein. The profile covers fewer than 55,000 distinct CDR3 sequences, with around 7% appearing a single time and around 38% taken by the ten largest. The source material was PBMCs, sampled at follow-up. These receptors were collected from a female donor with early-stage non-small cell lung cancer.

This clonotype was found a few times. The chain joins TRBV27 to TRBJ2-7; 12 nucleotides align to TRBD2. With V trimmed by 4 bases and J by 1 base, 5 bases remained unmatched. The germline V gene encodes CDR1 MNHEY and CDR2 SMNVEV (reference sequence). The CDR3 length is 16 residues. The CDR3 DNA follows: TGTGCCAGCAGTTGGACTAGCGGGGACGTTTCCTACGAGCAGTACTTC. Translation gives CASSWTSGDVSYEQYF.

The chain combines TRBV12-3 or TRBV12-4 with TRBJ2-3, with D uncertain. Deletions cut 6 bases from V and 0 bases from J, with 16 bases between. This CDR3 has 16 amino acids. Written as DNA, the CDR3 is TGTGCCAGCAGCCCCACACGGCGAACTAGCACAGATACGCAGTATTTT. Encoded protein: CASSPTRRTSTDTQYF.

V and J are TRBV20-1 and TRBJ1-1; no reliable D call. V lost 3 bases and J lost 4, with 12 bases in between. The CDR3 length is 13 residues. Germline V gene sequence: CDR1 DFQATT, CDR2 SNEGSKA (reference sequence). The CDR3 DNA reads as TGCAGTGCTAGGCTTGGGCTTGGCACTGAAGCTTTCTTT. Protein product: CSARLGLGTEAFF.

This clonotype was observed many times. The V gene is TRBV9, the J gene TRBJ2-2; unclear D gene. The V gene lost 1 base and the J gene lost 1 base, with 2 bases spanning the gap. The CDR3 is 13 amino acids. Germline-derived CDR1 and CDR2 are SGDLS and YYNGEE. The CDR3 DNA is TGTGCCAGCAGCGTACAGAACACCGGGGAGCTGTTTTTT. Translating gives CASSVQNTGELFF.

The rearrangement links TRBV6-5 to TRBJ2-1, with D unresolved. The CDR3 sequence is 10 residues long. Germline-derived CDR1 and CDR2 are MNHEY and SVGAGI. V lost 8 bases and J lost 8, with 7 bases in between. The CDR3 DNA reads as TGTGCCAGCGGCCTTTATGAGCAGTTCTTC. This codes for CASGLYEQFF.

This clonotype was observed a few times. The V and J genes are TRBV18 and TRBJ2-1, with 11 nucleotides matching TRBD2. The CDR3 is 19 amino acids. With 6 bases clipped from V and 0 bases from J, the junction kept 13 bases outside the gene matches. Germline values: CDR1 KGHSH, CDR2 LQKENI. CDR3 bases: TGTGCCAGCTCCCCAAAGAAGCTAGCGGGGGGTAGCTCCTACAATGAGCAGTTCTTC. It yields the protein CASSPKKLAGGSSYNEQFF.

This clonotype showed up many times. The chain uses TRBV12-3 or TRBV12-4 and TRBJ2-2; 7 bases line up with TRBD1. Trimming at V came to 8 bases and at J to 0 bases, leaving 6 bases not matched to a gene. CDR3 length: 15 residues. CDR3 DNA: TGTGCCAGCTATCCGGGACAGACGAACACCGGGGAGCTGTTTTTT. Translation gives CASYPGQTNTGELFF.

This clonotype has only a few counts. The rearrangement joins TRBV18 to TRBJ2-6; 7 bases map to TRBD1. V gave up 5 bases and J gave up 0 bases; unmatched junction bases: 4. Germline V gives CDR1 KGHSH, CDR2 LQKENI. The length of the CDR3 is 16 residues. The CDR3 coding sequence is TGTGCCAGCTCAGAACAGGGGTCCTCTGGGGCCAACGTCCTGACTTTC. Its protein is CASSEQGSSGANVLTF. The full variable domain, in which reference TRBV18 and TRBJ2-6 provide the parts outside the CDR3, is NAGVMQNPRHLVRRRGQEARLRCSPMKGHSHVYWYRQLPEEGLKFMVYLQKENIIDESGMPKERFSAEFPKEGPSILRIQQVVRGDSAAYFCASSEQGSSGANVLTFGAGSRLTVL.

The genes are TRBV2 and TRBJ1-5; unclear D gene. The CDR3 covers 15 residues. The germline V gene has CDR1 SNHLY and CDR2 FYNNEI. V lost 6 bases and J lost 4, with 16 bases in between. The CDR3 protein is CASRIRDSENQPQHF. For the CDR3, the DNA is TGTGCCAGCAGGATACGGGATTCAGAAAATCAGCCCCAGCATTTT. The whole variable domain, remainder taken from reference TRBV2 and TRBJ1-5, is EPEVTQTPSHQVTQMGQEVILRCVPISNHLYFYWYRQILGQKVEFLVSFYNNEISEKSEIFDDQFSVERPDGSNFTLKIRSTKLEDSAMYFCASRIRDSENQPQHFGDGTRLSIL.

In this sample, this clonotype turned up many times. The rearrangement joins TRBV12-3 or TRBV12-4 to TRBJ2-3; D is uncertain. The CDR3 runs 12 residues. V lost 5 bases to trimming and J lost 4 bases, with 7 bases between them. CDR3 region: CASSPESDTQYF. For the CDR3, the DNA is TGTGCCAGCAGTCCAGAGTCAGATACGCAGTATTTT.

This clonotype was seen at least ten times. This CDR3 reads CASSTVRGGYTDTQYF. In DNA, the CDR3 is TGTGCCAGCAGTACTGTCCGCGGGGGGTACACAGATACGCAGTATTTT. V and J are TRBV6-1 and TRBJ2-3; 8 nucleotides line up with TRBD2. Germline assignment: CDR1 MNHNS and CDR2 SASEGT. CDR3 size: 16 residues. The junction had 9 bases not matched to a gene; V was cut back by 5 bases and J by 2 bases.

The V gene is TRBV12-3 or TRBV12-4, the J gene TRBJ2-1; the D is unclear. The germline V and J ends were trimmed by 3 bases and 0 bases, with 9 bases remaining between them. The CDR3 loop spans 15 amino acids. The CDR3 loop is CASSFPESSYNEQFF. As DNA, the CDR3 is TGTGCCAGCAGTTTCCCCGAGAGCTCCTACAATGAGCAGTTCTTC.

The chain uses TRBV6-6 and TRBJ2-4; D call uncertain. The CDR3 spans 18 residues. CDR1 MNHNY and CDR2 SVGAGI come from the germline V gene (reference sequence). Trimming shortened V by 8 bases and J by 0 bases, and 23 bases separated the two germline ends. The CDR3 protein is CASELGPSTNLAKNIQYF. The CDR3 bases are TGTGCCAGCGAACTTGGGCCCTCTACCAACCTAGCCAAAAACATTCAGTACTTC.

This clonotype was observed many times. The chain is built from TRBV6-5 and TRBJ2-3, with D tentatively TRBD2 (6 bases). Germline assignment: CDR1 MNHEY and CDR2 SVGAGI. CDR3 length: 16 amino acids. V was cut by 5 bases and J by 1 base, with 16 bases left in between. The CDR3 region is CASSPSPGVGTDTQYF. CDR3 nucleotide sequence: TGTGCCAGCAGTCCTTCACCGGGGGTCGGCACAGATACGCAGTATTTT.

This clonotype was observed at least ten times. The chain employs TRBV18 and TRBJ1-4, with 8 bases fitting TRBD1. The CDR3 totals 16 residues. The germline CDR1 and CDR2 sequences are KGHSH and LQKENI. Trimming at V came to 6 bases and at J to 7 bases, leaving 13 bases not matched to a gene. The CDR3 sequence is CASSQNQGQGREKLFF. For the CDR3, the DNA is TGTGCCAGCTCCCAGAACCAAGGACAGGGACGTGAAAAACTGTTTTTT. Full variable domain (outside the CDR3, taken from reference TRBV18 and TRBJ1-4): NAGVMQNPRHLVRRRGQEARLRCSPMKGHSHVYWYRQLPEEGLKFMVYLQKENIIDESGMPKERFSAEFPKEGPSILRIQQVVRGDSAAYFCASSQNQGQGREKLFFGSGTQLSVL.

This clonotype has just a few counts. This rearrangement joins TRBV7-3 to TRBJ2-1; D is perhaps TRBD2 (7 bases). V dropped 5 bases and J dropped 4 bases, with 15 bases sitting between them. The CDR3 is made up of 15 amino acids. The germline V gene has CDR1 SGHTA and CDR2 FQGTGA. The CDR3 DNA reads TGTGCCAGCAGCCACAGCGGGGACAAGTACAATGAGCAGTTCTTC. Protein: CASSHSGDKYNEQFF.

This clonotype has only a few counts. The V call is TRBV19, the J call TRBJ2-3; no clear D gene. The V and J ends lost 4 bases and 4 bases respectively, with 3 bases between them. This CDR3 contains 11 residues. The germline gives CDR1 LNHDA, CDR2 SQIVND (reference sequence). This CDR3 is CASSNSDTQYF. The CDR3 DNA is TGTGCCAGTAGTAACTCAGATACGCAGTATTTT.

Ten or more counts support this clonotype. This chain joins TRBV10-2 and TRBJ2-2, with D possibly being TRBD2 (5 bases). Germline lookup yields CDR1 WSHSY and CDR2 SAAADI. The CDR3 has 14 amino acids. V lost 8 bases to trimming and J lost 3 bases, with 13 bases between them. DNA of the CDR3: TGCGCCAGCGTGACCCCCGGGGACACCGGGGAGCTGTTTTTT. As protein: CASVTPGDTGELFF.

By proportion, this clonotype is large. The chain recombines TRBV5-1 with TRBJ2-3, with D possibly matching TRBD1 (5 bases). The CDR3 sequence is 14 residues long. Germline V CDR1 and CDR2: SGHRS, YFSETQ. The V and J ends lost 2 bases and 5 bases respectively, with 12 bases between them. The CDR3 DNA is TGCGCCAGCAGCTTCCTAACAGGCGGAGATACGCAGTATTTT. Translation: CASSFLTGGDTQYF. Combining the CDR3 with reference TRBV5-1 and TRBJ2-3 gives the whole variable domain KAGVTQTPRYLIKTRGQQVTLSCSPISGHRSVSWYQQTPGQGLQFLFEYFSETQRNKGNFPGRFSGRQFSNSRSEMNVSTLELGDSALYLCASSFLTGGDTQYFGPGTRLTVL.

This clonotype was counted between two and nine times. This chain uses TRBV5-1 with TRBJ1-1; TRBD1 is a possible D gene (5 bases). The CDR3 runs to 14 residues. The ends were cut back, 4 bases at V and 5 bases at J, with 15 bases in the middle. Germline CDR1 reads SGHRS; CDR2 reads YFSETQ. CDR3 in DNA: TGCGCCAGCAGCCCACGGGGGTTAATAACTGAAGCTTTCTTT. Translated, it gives CASSPRGLITEAFF.

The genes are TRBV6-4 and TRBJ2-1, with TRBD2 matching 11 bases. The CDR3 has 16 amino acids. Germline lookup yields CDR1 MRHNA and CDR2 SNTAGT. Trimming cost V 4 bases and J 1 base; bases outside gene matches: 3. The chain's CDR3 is CASSGLAGGSYNEQFF. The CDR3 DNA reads TGTGCCAGCAGTGGTCTAGCGGGGGGATCCTACAATGAGCAGTTCTTC.

CDR3 residues: CASSQRLAGNTQYF. As DNA, the CDR3 is TGTGCCAGCAGCCAAAGACTAGCGGGGAATACGCAGTATTTT. V gene TRBV13 combines with J gene TRBJ2-3, with 11 bases identical to TRBD2. The CDR3 has 14 residues. The V segment lost 5 bases and the J segment 7 bases; nucleotides outside the gene matches: 5. Germline V gene sequence: CDR1 PRHDT, CDR2 FYEKMQ (reference sequence).

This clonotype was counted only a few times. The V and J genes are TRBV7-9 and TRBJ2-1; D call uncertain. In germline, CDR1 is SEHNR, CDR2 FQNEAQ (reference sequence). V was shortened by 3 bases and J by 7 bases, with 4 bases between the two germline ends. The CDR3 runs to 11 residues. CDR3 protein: CASSLLNEQFF. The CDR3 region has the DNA TGTGCCAGCAGCTTGTTAAATGAGCAGTTCTTC.

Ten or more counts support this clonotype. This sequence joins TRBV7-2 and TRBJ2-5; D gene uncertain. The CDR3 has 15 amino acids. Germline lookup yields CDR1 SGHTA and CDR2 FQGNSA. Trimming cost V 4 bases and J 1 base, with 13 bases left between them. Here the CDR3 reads CASSSQTTVQETQYF. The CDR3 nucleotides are TGTGCCAGCAGCTCCCAGACAACCGTCCAAGAGACCCAGTACTTC. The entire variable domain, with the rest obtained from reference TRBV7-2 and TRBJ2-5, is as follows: GAGVSQSPSNKVTEKGKDVELRCDPISGHTALYWYRQSLGQGLEFLIYFQGNSAPDKSGLPSDRFSAERTGGSVSTLTIQRTQQEDSAVYLCASSSQTTVQETQYFGPGTRLLVL.

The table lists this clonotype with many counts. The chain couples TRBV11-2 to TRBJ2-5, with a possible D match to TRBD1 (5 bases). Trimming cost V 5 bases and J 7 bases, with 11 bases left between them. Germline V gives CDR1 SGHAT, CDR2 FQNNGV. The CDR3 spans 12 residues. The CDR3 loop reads CASSPTTGTQYF. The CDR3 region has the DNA TGTGCCAGCAGCCCCACAACAGGGACCCAGTACTTC.

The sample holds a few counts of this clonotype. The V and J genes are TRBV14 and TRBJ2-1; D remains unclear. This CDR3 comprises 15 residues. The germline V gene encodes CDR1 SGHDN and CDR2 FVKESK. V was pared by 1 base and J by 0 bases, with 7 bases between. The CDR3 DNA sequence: TGTGCCAGCAGCCAAGGATTGAGCTCCTACAATGAGCAGTTCTTC. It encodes CASSQGLSSYNEQFF.

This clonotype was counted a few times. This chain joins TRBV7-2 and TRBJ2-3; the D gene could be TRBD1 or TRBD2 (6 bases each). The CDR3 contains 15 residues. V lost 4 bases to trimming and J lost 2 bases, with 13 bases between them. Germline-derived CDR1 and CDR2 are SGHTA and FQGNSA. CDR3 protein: CASSSTGGHTDTQYF. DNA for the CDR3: TGTGCCAGCAGCTCGACTGGGGGGCACACAGATACGCAGTATTTT.

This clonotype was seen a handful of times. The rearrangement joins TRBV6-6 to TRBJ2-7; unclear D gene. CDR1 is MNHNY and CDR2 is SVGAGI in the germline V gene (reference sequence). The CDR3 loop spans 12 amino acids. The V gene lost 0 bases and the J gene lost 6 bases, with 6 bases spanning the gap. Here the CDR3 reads CASSYSVGEQYF. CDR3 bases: TGTGCCAGCAGTTACTCCGTAGGCGAGCAGTACTTC.